Listed below are T cell receptor beta chains from one sample, sequenced in a study of T cell responses to AZD1222 COVID-19 vaccine. Method: immunoSEQ multiplex PCR; TCRdb's copy keeps in-frame clones and lacks some. The data hold about 100,000 clones, with just over 90% observed a single time. Sequencing used peripheral blood, obtained on day 0 of AZD1222 vaccination. The source of these receptors is an adult in good health. The CDR3 runs from the conserved cysteine through the conserved F or W. The order of the fields is V gene, CDR3 protein.

V gene: TRBV11-1
CDR3 protein: CASSLGVGQPQHF

V gene: TRBV7-3
CDR3 protein: CASSSLTGTDYGYTF

V gene: TRBV27
CDR3 protein: CASSFSLNQPQHF

V gene: TRBV11-3
CDR3 protein: CASSLEHGGSGEGYTF

V gene: TRBV7-9
CDR3 protein: CASISGAPGANVLTF

V gene: TRBV15
CDR3 protein: CATRATGLAEKLFF

V gene: TRBV3-1/TRBV3-2
CDR3 protein: CASSSGHPTGGEQYF

V gene: TRBV6-4
CDR3 protein: CASTAGTGGPYNEQFF

V gene: TRBV10-1
CDR3 protein: CASSESWTVGEQYF

V gene: TRBV5-1
CDR3 protein: CASSSHGWATNEKLFF

V gene: TRBV7-2
CDR3 protein: CASSTEGRIYGYTF

V gene: TRBV4-1
CDR3 protein: CASSQDPGTNTEAFF

V gene: TRBV6-1
CDR3 protein: CASSEAPGSEAFF

V gene: TRBV7-9
CDR3 protein: CASRTLGGYTF

V gene: TRBV2
CDR3 protein: CASKLVGGQETQYF

V gene: TRBV5-1
CDR3 protein: CASTSQGLGQETQYF

V gene: TRBV11-2
CDR3 protein: CASSPRGFGEKLFF

V gene: TRBV2
CDR3 protein: CASSQGYTEAFF

V gene: TRBV19
CDR3 protein: CASRTAMNTEAFF

V gene: TRBV5-1
CDR3 protein: CASSLASGLRNYGYTF

V gene: TRBV23-1
CDR3 protein: CASSRYRGTGELFF

V gene: TRBV24-1
CDR3 protein: CATSGPENTEAFF

V gene: TRBV7-9
CDR3 protein: CASSQQGADTEAFF

V gene: TRBV7-9
CDR3 protein: CASSTTVLTVNTGELFF

V gene: TRBV24-1
CDR3 protein: CATSDPPKGQETQYF

V gene: TRBV6-1
CDR3 protein: CASSESGTDATNEKLFF

V gene: TRBV2
CDR3 protein: CASSVGGPSYGYTF

V gene: TRBV12-3/TRBV12-4
CDR3 protein: CASSFYAFF

V gene: TRBV11-2
CDR3 protein: CASSSRVRDSPLHF

V gene: TRBV29-1
CDR3 protein: CSHLRTADGEQFF

V gene: TRBV6-4
CDR3 protein: CASSQARGTEAFF

V gene: TRBV6-5
CDR3 protein: CASKGNQPQHF

V gene: TRBV7-9
CDR3 protein: CASSSAGEGPRLGGYTF

V gene: TRBV18
CDR3 protein: CASSPGGVRTDTQYF